The source of this T cell receptor beta chain is a study of graft-versus-host responses after intestinal transplantation. Whole-study context: The whole recipient group had anti-thymocyte globulin induction followed by tacrolimus and steroids for three to four years. Study results and caveats: HvG clone declines early post-transplant were associated with peak circulating GvH levels.

On this clone itself: As yet, its antigen is unknown.

The assay was immunoSEQ multiplex PCR, and TCRdb's table has in-frame clones only and misses some. The table records more than 95,000 clones, roughly 84% of them present only once. J gave up 3 bases and V 5 bases, and 8 bases lay outside the gene matches. This CDR3 is 16 amino acids long. Germline CDR1 is SEHNR and CDR2 is FQNEAQ (reference sequence). The sequencing used unstimulated CD4+ T cells sorted from spleen or lymph node cells, collected before intestinal transplant. This TCR was sampled from a human donor who received an intestinal transplant. This rearrangement joins TRBV7-9 to TRBJ2-3; 10 nucleotides align to TRBD1. The CDR3 protein is CASSGTGVSWTDTQYF. In nucleotides, the CDR3 is TGTGCCAGCAGCGGGACAGGGGTTTCGTGGACAGATACGCAGTATTTT.